One sample yielded the 10 T cell receptor beta chains listed below, sequenced in a study of CD8 T cells in ankylosing spondylitis. TCRdb reprocessed the 5' RACE reads with MiXCR, giving one entry per CDR3 protein. This sample has around 210,000 distinct CDR3 sequences, with approximately 8.4% found just once. The sequenced sample consisted of blood, either unsorted or a sorted T cell fraction (not recorded which). These receptors originate from a female donor with ankylosing spondylitis or in good health (not recorded which).

This clonotype was seen a handful of times. J is TRBJ1-5 and V is TRBV20-1; D is unclear. This CDR3 is 13 amino acids long. Germline CDR1 is DFQATT and CDR2 is SNEGSKA (reference sequence). V was shortened by 3 bases and J by 3 bases, with 9 bases between the two germline ends. Written as DNA, the CDR3 is TGCAGTGCTAGTTCCGGGCCCAATCAGCCCCAGCATTTT. This gives the protein CSASSGPNQPQHF.

This clonotype was detected many times. The rearrangement joins TRBV7-9 to TRBJ2-3, with TRBD2 matching over 16 bases. V was clipped by 5 bases and J by 4 bases; unmatched bases: 6. This CDR3 comprises 17 residues. Looked up from germline, CDR1 is SEHNR and CDR2 is FQNEAQ (reference sequence). In nucleotides, the CDR3 is TGTGCCAGCAGCCTCGGGACTAGCGGGAGGGCCGCAGATACGCAGTATTTT. Translating gives CASSLGTSGRAADTQYF.

The CDR3 coding sequence is TGTGCCAGCAGCTTGGGACATGGCTACACCTTC. Translating gives CASSLGHGYTF. The genes are TRBV5-8 and TRBJ1-2; D is unresolved. Trimming removed 0 bases at V and 6 bases at J, with 3 bases between. The CDR3 loop spans 11 amino acids. Germline CDR1 is SGHTS and CDR2 is YDEGEE.

In its sample, this clonotype was seen a few times. The CDR3 loop reads CASSLRLGVFTEAFF. As DNA, the CDR3 is TGCGCCAGCAGCTTACGCCTGGGGGTATTCACTGAAGCTTTCTTT. The chain couples TRBV5-1 to TRBJ1-1, with D possibly TRBD1 on 5 matching bases. Germline assignment: CDR1 SGHRS and CDR2 YFSETQ. This CDR3 contains 15 residues. V was clipped by 2 bases and J by 4 bases, with 15 bases between them.

This clonotype was observed at least ten times. This chain connects TRBV3-1 to TRBJ2-1, with D maybe TRBD1 (6 bases). Between the trimmed V and J ends, which lost 5 bases and 6 bases, there was a span of 17 bases. The germline CDR1 and CDR2 sequences are LGHDT and YNNKEL (reference sequence). CDR3 length: 15 residues. This CDR3 reads CASSTDRFLRNEQFF. Here the CDR3 DNA reads TGTGCCAGCAGCACGGACAGATTCTTACGCAATGAGCAGTTCTTC.

This clonotype was seen repeatedly, ten times or more. The chain has TRBV3-1 and TRBJ1-2; maybe TRBD1 (5 bases). Germline V gene data show CDR1 as LGHDT and CDR2 as YNNKEL (reference sequence). V lost 2 bases and J 4 bases, leaving 14 bases between the germline ends. The CDR3 spans 15 residues. The CDR3: CASSQQGPRGYGYTF. CDR3 nucleotide sequence: TGTGCCAGCAGCCAACAGGGCCCCCGGGGCTATGGCTACACCTTC.

This clonotype has a count of ten or more. The conserved closing phenylalanine or tryptophan is absent in this CDR3, likely reflecting a read error. This sequence joins TRBV20-1 and TRBJ1-6, with 8 bases identical to TRBD1. The CDR3 contains 12 residues. The trim removed 6 bases at V and 9 bases at J, leaving 4 bases unmatched. Germline V gives CDR1 DFQATT, CDR2 SNEGSKA (reference sequence). CDR3 bases: TGCAGTGCCCAGGACAGGGCTTCACCCCTCCACTTG. The encoded protein is CSAQDRASPLHL.

This clonotype was counted many times. The chain recombines TRBV28 with TRBJ1-4; possibly TRBD1 for D (5 bases). With 8 bases removed from V and 0 bases from J, the gap between germline ends came to 10 bases. CDR3 size: 14 residues. Germline V CDR1 and CDR2: MDHEN, SYDVKM. CDR3 bases: TGTGCCAGCCGCGGGGCATCAACTAATGAAAAACTGTTTTTT. Its translation is CASRGASTNEKLFF.

This clonotype was counted at least ten times. The chain couples TRBV15 to TRBJ2-2; TRBD1 matches at 10 bases. Germline loops: CDR1 LNHNV, CDR2 YYDKDF (reference sequence). This CDR3 comprises 15 residues. The V segment lost 4 bases and the J segment 5 bases; nucleotides outside the gene matches: 4. CDR3 DNA: TGTGCCACCAGCAATAGGACAGGGGGAACCGGGGAGCTGTTTTTT. Its translation: CATSNRTGGTGELFF.

This clonotype was seen many times. This chain uses TRBV12-3 or TRBV12-4 with TRBJ2-3, with D unclear. V was pared by 5 bases and J by 1 base, with 10 bases between. The CDR3 runs 14 residues. CDR3 bases: TGTGCCAGCAGTACCGACCCCCGCACAGATACGCAGTATTTT. Residues: CASSTDPRTDTQYF.